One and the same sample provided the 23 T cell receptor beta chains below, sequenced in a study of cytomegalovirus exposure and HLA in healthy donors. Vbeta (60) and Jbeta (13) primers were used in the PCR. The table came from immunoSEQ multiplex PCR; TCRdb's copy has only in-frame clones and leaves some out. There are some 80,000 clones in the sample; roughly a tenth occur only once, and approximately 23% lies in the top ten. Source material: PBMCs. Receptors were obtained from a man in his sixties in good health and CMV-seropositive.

CDR3 in amino acids: CASSPGDRRETQYF. In nucleotides, the CDR3 is TGTGCCAGTAGTCCGGGGGATAGAAGGGAGACCCAGTACTTC. The chain couples TRBV19 to TRBJ2-5, with a weak D call TRBD2 (6 bases). The length of the CDR3 is 14 residues. The V gene lost 5 bases and the J gene lost 5 bases, with 15 bases spanning the gap. The germline V gene encodes CDR1 LNHDA and CDR2 SQIVND (reference sequence).

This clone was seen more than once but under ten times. CDR3 sequence reads: CSVGTGLDEQYF. CDR3 sequence (DNA): TGCAGCGTGGGGACAGGGCTCGACGAGCAGTACTTC. The chain combines TRBV29-1 with TRBJ2-7, with 9 bases fitting TRBD1. Germline V gene sequence: CDR1 SQVTM, CDR2 ANQGSEA. This CDR3 region has 12 residues. V lost 6 bases and J lost 5; bases outside the gene matches: 5.

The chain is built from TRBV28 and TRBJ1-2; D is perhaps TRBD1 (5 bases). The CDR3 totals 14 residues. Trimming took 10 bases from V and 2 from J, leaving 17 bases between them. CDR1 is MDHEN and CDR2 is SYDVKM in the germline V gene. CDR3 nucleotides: TGTGCCACCAATCAGGGCTTGTTAAACTATGGCTACACCTTC. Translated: CATNQGLLNYGYTF.

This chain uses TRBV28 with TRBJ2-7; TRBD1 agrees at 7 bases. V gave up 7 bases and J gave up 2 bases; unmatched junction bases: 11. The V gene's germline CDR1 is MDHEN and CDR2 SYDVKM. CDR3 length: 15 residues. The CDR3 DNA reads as TGTGCCAGCACCCTCCCCGGGACAGCTCCCTACGAGCAGTACTTC. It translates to CASTLPGTAPYEQYF.

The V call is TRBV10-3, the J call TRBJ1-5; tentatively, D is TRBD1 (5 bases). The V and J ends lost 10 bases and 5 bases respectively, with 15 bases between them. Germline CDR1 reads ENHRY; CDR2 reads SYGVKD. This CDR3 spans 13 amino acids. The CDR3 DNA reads TGTGCCACGGGGGGACGGGTCGATCAGCCCCAGCATTTT. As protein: CATGGRVDQPQHF.

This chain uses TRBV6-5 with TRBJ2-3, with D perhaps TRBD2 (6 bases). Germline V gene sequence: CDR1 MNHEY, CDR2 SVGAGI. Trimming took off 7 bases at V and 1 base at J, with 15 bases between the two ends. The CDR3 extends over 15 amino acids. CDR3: CASKPEGRGTDTQYF. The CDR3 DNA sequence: TGTGCCAGCAAACCGGAGGGAAGGGGCACAGATACGCAGTATTTT.

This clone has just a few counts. DNA of the CDR3: TGTGCCAGCAGTTACTCAGGACTGAGGGATGAGCAGTTCTTC. Protein sequence: CASSYSGLRDEQFF. The V call is TRBV6-5, the J call TRBJ2-1; D is possibly TRBD2 (5 bases). Germline lookup yields CDR1 MNHEY and CDR2 SVGAGI. The V end lost 0 bases, the J end lost 8 bases, and 11 bases lay between the germline ends. The CDR3 is 14 amino acids.

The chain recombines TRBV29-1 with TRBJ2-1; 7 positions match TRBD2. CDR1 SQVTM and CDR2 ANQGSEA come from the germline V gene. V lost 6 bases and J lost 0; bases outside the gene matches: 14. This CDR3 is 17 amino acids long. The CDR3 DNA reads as TGCAGCGTCGGCGGGGACTATTCCTCGGTCTCCTACAATGAGCAGTTCTTC. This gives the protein CSVGGDYSSVSYNEQFF.

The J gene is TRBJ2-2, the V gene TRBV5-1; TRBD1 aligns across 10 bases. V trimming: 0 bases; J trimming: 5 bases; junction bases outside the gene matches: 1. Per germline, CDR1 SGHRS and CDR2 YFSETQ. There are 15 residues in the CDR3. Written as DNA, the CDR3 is TGCGCCAGCAGCTTGGTGGGACAGGGGACCGGGGAGCTGTTTTTT. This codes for CASSLVGQGTGELFF.

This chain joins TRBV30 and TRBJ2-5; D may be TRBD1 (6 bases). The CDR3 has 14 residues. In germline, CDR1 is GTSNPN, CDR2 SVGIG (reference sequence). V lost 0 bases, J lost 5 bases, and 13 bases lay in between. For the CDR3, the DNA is TGTGCCTGGAGTGTAGGGGGAGCTGGGGAGACCCAGTACTTC. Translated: CAWSVGGAGETQYF.

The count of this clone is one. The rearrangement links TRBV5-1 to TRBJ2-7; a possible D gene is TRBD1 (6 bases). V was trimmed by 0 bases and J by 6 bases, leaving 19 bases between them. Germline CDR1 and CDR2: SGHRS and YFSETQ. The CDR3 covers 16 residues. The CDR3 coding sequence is TGCGCCAGCAGCTTGGAATATCGGGACATCACAACCGAGCAGTACTTC. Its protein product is CASSLEYRDITTEQYF.

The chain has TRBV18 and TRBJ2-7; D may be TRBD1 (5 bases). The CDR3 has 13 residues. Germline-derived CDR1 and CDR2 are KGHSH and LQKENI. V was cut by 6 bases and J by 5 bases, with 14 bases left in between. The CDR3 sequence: CASSSDSGDEQYF. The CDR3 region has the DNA TGTGCCAGCTCCTCCGACAGTGGCGACGAGCAGTACTTC.

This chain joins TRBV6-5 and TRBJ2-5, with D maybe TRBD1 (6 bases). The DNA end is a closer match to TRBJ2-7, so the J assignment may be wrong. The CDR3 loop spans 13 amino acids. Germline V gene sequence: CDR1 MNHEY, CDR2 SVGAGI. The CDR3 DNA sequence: TGTGCCAGCAGTCTGGGGCAGGGGTACGAGCAGTACTTC. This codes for CASSLGQGYEQYF.

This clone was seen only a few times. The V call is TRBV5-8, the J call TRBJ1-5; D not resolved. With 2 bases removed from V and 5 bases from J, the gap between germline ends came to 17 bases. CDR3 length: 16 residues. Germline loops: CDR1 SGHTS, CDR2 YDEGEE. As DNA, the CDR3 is TGTGCCAGCAGCTTTAACATCCAGGCCGTGGATCAGCCCCAGCATTTT. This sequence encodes CASSFNIQAVDQPQHF.

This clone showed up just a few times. The CDR3: CASSLGLAVETQYF. CDR3 sequence (DNA): TGTGCCAGCAGCTTAGGTCTAGCAGTAGAGACCCAGTACTTC. The rearrangement joins TRBV7-9 to TRBJ2-5, with D possibly TRBD2 on 5 matching bases. This CDR3 has 14 residues. V lost 1 base and J 4 bases, leaving 10 bases between the germline ends. The germline V gene has CDR1 SEHNR and CDR2 FQNEAQ (reference sequence).

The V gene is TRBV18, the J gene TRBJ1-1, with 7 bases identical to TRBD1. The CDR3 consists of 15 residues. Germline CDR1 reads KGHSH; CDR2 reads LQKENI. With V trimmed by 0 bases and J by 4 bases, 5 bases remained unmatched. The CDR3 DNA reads TGTGCCAGCTCACCACCAGGGGGCACGGGCACTGAAGCTTTCTTT. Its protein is CASSPPGGTGTEAFF.

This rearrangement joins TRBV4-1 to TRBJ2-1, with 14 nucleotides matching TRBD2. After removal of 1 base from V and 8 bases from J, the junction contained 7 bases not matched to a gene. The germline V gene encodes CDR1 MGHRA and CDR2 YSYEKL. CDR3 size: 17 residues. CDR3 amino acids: CASSQGFGTSGGHEQFF. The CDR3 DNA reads TGCGCCAGCAGCCAAGGGTTCGGGACTAGCGGGGGTCATGAGCAGTTCTTC.

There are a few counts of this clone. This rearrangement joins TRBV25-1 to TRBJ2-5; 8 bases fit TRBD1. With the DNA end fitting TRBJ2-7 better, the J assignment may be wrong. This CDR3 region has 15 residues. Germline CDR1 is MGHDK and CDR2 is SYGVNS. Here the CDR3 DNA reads TGTGCCAGCAGTGACCACCCCACAGGGGGCTACGAGCAGTACTTC. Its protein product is CASSDHPTGGYEQYF.

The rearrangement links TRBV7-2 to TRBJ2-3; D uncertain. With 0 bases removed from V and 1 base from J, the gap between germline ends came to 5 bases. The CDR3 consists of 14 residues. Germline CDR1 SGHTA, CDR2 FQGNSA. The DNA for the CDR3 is TGTGCCAGCAGCTTAGCGCCAGGCACAGATACGCAGTATTTT. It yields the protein CASSLAPGTDTQYF. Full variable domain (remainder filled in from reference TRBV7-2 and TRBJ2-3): GAGVSQSPSNKVTEKGKDVELRCDPISGHTALYWYRQSLGQGLEFLIYFQGNSAPDKSGLPSDRFSAERTGGSVSTLTIQRTQQEDSAVYLCASSLAPGTDTQYFGPGTRLTVL.

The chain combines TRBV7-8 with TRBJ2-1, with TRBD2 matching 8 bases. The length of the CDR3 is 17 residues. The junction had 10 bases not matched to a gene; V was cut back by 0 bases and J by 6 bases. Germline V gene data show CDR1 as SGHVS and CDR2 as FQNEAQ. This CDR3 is CASSLALASGSPNEQFF. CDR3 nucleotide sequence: TGTGCCAGCAGCTTAGCGCTCGCGAGCGGGAGTCCCAATGAGCAGTTCTTC.

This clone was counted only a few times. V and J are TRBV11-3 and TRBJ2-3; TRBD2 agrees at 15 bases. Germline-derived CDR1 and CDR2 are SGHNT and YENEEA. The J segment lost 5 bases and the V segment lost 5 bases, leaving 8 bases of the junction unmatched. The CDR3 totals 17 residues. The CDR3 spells CASSPRTSGGAGDTQYF. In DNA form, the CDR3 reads TGTGCCAGCAGCCCCCGGACTAGCGGGGGGGCGGGAGATACGCAGTATTTT.

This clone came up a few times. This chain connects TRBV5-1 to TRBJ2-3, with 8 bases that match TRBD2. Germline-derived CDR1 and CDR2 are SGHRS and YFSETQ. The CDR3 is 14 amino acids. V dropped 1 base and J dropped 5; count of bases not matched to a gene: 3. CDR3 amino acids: CASSLRGGIDTQYF. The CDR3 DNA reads TGCGCCAGCAGCTTGCGGGGGGGGATAGATACGCAGTATTTT. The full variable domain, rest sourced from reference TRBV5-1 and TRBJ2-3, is KAGVTQTPRYLIKTRGQQVTLSCSPISGHRSVSWYQQTPGQGLQFLFEYFSETQRNKGNFPGRFSGRQFSNSRSEMNVSTLELGDSALYLCASSLRGGIDTQYFGPGTRLTVL.

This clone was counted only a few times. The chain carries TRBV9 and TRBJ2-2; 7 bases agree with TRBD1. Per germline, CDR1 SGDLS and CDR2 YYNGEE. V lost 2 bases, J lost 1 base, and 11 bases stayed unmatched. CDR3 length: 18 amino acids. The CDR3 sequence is CASSVLRTGSWNTGELFF. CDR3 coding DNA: TGTGCCAGCAGCGTTCTCAGGACAGGCTCTTGGAACACCGGGGAGCTGTTTTTT.